The entry below describes one T cell receptor (beta chain). The antigen is undetermined. 13 Jbeta primers and 60 Vbeta primers were used for the PCR. In the original workflow: Among the unique TCR beta chains that a later analysis counted, about 79 million in all, about 12 million were shared. Using immunoSEQ multiplex PCR, the repertoire was profiled, and TCRdb retains in-frame clones only, with some absent. The D gene and trimming were derived from the DNA, and the V and J assignments and clone size from that table. The sample has 240,000 or so clones; 82% are singletons. This entry comes from a study of cytomegalovirus exposure and HLA in healthy donors. Study results and caveats: The listing of approximately 160 TCR beta chains classed them as cytomegalovirus-associated.

Germline loops: CDR1 MGHRA, CDR2 YSYEKL. CDR3 size: 13 residues. Deletions cut 4 bases from V and 7 bases from J, with 13 bases between. The chain combines TRBV4-1 with TRBJ1-1, with D perhaps TRBD1 (5 bases). The clonotype comes from a woman in her thirties or forties in good health and CMV-seropositive. The source material was PBMCs. CDR3 DNA sequence: TGCGCCAGCAGCCTATTGCCGGGGGGTGAAGCTTTCTTT. This codes for CASSLLPGGEAFF.